What follows describes a single T cell receptor (beta chain). Its antigen is as yet unknown. CD45RO/CCR7/CD25/CD127/CD95/CD27 sorting isolated CD4+ naive, central memory, regulatory and stem cell-like memory cells. These data originate in a study of beta chain features in type 1 diabetes. Turning to the study itself: Sorted cells, 107,917,701 in number, were examined across all samples.

General study findings and limits: More deletions and fewer insertions at VDJ junctions were found in patients with type 1 diabetes. Moderately but significantly shorter TCRB CDR3s were found in Type 1 diabetes patients in all four CD4+ subsets.

TCRB transcripts that were expressed got sequenced, as all of the isolated RNA had been reverse transcribed. Average reads for naive, central memory and regulatory T cell samples were 3.5 million to 4.5 million. The assay was immunoSEQ multiplex PCR, and TCRdb's table has in-frame clones only and misses some. The profile covers more than 250,000 clones, with around 20% appearing a single time and about 0.028% taken by the ten largest. The sequenced material came from naive CD4+ T cells from blood. The TCR sequence derives from a woman in her 40s with type 1 diabetes.

CDR3 bases: TGTGCCAGCAGCGCACCCGGGACAGGGCTGGAGACCCAGTACTTC. This sequence encodes CASSAPGTGLETQYF. The chain uses TRBV9 and TRBJ2-5; 9 nucleotides line up with TRBD1. This CDR3 contains 15 residues. Trimming cost V 3 bases and J 5 bases; bases outside gene matches: 8. Germline V gene lookup returns CDR1 SGDLS and CDR2 YYNGEE.